The next 16 T cell receptor beta chains were all read from a single sample in a study of blood T cell repertoires in COVID-19. Clones were sequenced by immunoSEQ multiplex PCR, and TCRdb holds only the in-frame ones, with some missing. Of tens of thousands of clones in the sample, about 87% were seen once. Sequencing was performed on peripheral blood. The source is a man aged 65 to 79 with acute or convalescent COVID-19.

The J gene is TRBJ2-2, the V gene TRBV3-1 (or the pseudogene TRBV3-2), with TRBD2 as a possible D gene (5 bases). The CDR3 is made up of 15 amino acids. CDR1 and CDR2 from the germline V gene are LGHDT and YNNKEL (reference sequence). Trimming left V 7 bases short and J 3 bases short, with 15 bases between. CDR3 nucleotide sequence: TGTGCCAGCAATTTGGGAGAAGTATACACCGGGGAGCTGTTTTTT. Its protein product is CASNLGEVYTGELFF.

The sample holds one count of this clone. V is TRBV30 and J is TRBJ1-1; no firm D call. From germline, CDR1 is GTSNPN and CDR2 SVGIG (reference sequence). The CDR3 runs 14 residues. V was cut by 4 bases and J by 1 base, with 13 bases left in between. CDR3 in amino acids: CAWNAASWNTEAFF. The CDR3, as DNA: TGTGCCTGGAATGCGGCATCTTGGAACACTGAAGCTTTCTTT.

The V gene is TRBV3-1 (or the pseudogene TRBV3-2), the J gene TRBJ2-7; D remains unclear. The CDR3 extends over 14 amino acids. The V end was cut by 1 base, the J end by 7 bases, with 14 bases between. The germline gives CDR1 LGHDT, CDR2 YNNKEL (reference sequence). In DNA, the CDR3 is TGTGCCAGCAGCCAAGCTAGTTCGAACGGGGAGCAGTACTTC. Translation: CASSQASSNGEQYF.

The V and J genes are TRBV25-1 and TRBJ1-4; D is undetermined. The CDR3 sequence is 14 residues long. Trimming removed 1 base from V and 3 bases from J, with 6 bases in between. Germline CDR1 is MGHDK and CDR2 is SYGVNS. In DNA, the CDR3 is TGTGCCAGCAGTGAATCCCAGGCTAATGAAAAACTGTTTTTT. The encoded protein is CASSESQANEKLFF.

The chain carries TRBV6-5 and TRBJ1-1, with D possibly matching TRBD1 (6 bases). The CDR3 is made up of 13 amino acids. V lost 6 bases and J 1 base, leaving 9 bases between the germline ends. Germline lookup yields CDR1 MNHEY and CDR2 SVGAGI. CDR3 in amino acids: CASRDRANTEAFF. The CDR3 region has the DNA TGTGCCAGCAGGGACAGAGCGAACACTGAAGCTTTCTTT.

The V and J genes are TRBV7-2 and TRBJ1-2, with TRBD1 matching 7 bases. The germline V gene encodes CDR1 SGHTA and CDR2 FQGNSA. The CDR3 sequence is 13 residues long. Losses at the gene ends were 6 bases for V and 4 bases for J; bases not matched to a gene: 5. Here the CDR3 DNA reads TGTGCCAGCAGGGGGACAGTCGGCTATGGCTACACCTTC. Protein product: CASRGTVGYGYTF.

The chain joins TRBV6-2 or TRBV6-3 to TRBJ2-7; D is possibly TRBD1 (6 bases). Per the germline V gene, CDR1 is MNHEY and CDR2 is SVGEGT. The CDR3 loop spans 12 amino acids. Trimming left V 4 bases short and J 4 bases short, with 8 bases between. The CDR3 is CASSSQGYEQYF. CDR3 sequence (DNA): TGTGCCAGCAGTTCACAGGGTTACGAGCAGTACTTC.

The chain carries TRBV7-3 and TRBJ2-6; 8 bases align to TRBD1. V lost 5 bases, J lost 2 bases, and 2 bases stayed unmatched. The CDR3 is 15 residues long. Per the germline V gene, CDR1 is SGHTA and CDR2 is FQGTGA. Written as DNA, the CDR3 is TGTGCCAGCAGCCAACAGGGGGCTGGGGCCAACGTCCTGACTTTC. It yields the protein CASSQQGAGANVLTF. The complete variable domain, with remaining parts taken from reference TRBV7-3 and TRBJ2-6, reads GAGVSQTPSNKVTEKGKYVELRCDPISGHTALYWYRQSLGQGPEFLIYFQGTGAADDSGLPNDRFFAVRPEGSVSTLKIQRTERGDSAVYLCASSQQGAGANVLTFGAGSRLTVL.

The chain employs TRBV11-3 and TRBJ2-1; maybe TRBD2 (6 bases). This CDR3 has 15 residues. Germline CDR1 is SGHNT and CDR2 is YENEEA. V was clipped by 1 base and J by 9 bases, with 16 bases between them. In DNA, the CDR3 is TGTGCCAGCAGCTTAGCCGGGCAGCGGGCAACTGAGCAGTTCTTC. Translating gives CASSLAGQRATEQFF.

The V and J genes are TRBV6-5 and TRBJ1-2, with D unresolved. Trimming shortened V by 11 bases and J by 4 bases, and 11 bases separated the two germline ends. Germline CDR1 MNHEY, CDR2 SVGAGI. This CDR3 is 11 amino acids long. CDR3 bases: TGTGCCGTCGGGGAAATCTATGGCTACACCTTC. It is translated as CAVGEIYGYTF.

CDR3 in DNA: TGTGCCAGCAGCTCGGAGGGACGCACTGAAGCTTTCTTT. Protein sequence: CASSSEGRTEAFF. The V gene is TRBV3-1 (or the pseudogene TRBV3-2), the J gene TRBJ1-1; maybe TRBD1 (5 bases). Germline lookup yields CDR1 LGHDT and CDR2 YNNKEL (reference sequence). V was cut by 5 bases and J by 4 bases, with 11 bases left in between. The CDR3 is made up of 13 amino acids.

This chain links TRBV19 with TRBJ1-1, with D maybe TRBD1 (6 bases). This CDR3 has 16 residues. Germline CDR1 reads LNHDA; CDR2 reads SQIVND (reference sequence). The V and J ends lost 4 bases and 6 bases respectively, with 21 bases between them. The CDR3 sequence: CASSTGGGGWYSEAFF. The CDR3, as DNA: TGTGCCAGTAGTACTGGGGGCGGGGGGTGGTATTCTGAAGCTTTCTTT.

The rearrangement joins TRBV5-1 to TRBJ2-1; D is undetermined. The CDR3 totals 12 residues. In germline, CDR1 is SGHRS, CDR2 YFSETQ. Trimming removed 4 bases from V and 6 bases from J, with 8 bases in between. CDR3: CASSSLGNEQFF. Here the CDR3 DNA reads TGCGCCAGCAGCAGCCTCGGCAATGAGCAGTTCTTC. Complete variable domain (other parts from reference TRBV5-1 and TRBJ2-1): KAGVTQTPRYLIKTRGQQVTLSCSPISGHRSVSWYQQTPGQGLQFLFEYFSETQRNKGNFPGRFSGRQFSNSRSEMNVSTLELGDSALYLCASSSLGNEQFFGPGTRLTVL.

This clone was seen a handful of times. The chain uses TRBV18 and TRBJ2-3; D not resolved. Germline V gene sequence: CDR1 KGHSH, CDR2 LQKENI. The CDR3 has 14 amino acids. Trimming removed 3 bases from V and 3 bases from J, with 10 bases in between. The CDR3 reads CASSPPTRTDTQYF. The DNA for the CDR3 is TGTGCCAGCTCACCCCCGACTCGAACAGATACGCAGTATTTT.

The genes are TRBV6-6 and TRBJ1-2; a possible D gene is TRBD1 (6 bases). V lost 0 bases and J lost 8, with 19 bases in between. CDR1 is MNHNY, CDR2 SVGAGI, per germline (reference sequence). The CDR3 is 16 amino acids. The CDR3 DNA follows: TGTGCCAGCAGTTACTCAGGCGGCAGGGGAGGGGACGGCTACACCTTC. This codes for CASSYSGGRGGDGYTF.

V is TRBV3-1 (or the pseudogene TRBV3-2) and J is TRBJ2-2; 15 nucleotides agree with TRBD2. The CDR3 is 19 amino acids. The ends lost 4 bases at V and 2 bases at J; junction bases unmatched: 8. Germline V gene sequence: CDR1 LGHDT, CDR2 YNNKEL (reference sequence). The CDR3 loop reads CASSLMGLAGGSNTGELFF. As DNA, the CDR3 is TGTGCCAGCAGCCTAATGGGACTAGCGGGGGGATCCAACACCGGGGAGCTGTTTTTT.